This T cell receptor beta chain was sequenced during a study of cytomegalovirus exposure and HLA in healthy donors. Study-wide points: Researchers catalogued 164 TCR beta chains as cytomegalovirus-associated.

Only one count was recorded for this clone. Antigen unknown. In the PCR, 60 Vbeta and 13 Jbeta primers were used. Sequencing used immunoSEQ multiplex PCR; TCRdb keeps in-frame clones, though not all of them. This sample has approximately 130,000 clones, with over 80% found just once. Germline CDR1 and CDR2: LNHDA and SQIVND (reference sequence). This CDR3 has 14 amino acids. V was clipped by 7 bases and J by 4 bases, with 13 bases between them. Sequenced material: PBMCs. The TCR comes from a boy between 10 and 17 years old in good health and CMV-seronegative. The J gene is TRBJ2-2, the V gene TRBV19, with D possibly matching TRBD2 (5 bases). For the CDR3, the DNA is TGTGCCAGTACCCTGAGCGGCGGCACCGGGGAGCTGTTTTTT. Its protein is CASTLSGGTGELFF.